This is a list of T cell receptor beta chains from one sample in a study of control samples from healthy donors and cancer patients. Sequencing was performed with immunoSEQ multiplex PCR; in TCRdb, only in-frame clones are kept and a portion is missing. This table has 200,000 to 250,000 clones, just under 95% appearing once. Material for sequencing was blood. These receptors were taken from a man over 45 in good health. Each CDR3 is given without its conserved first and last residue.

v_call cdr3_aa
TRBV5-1 ASSLNRENEQF
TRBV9 ASSAGGNEQF
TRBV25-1 ASSVGTGNTEAF
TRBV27 ASRPTGGNGYT
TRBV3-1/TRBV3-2 ASSQGGNSNQPQH
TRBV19 ASSMPGLGNQPQH
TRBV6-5 ASNPNIYGYT
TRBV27 ASSFLNRGPEAF
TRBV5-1 ASSSAGMRGNTIY
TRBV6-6 ASSWGGEQY
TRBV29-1 SVTSGTSYEQY
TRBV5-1 ASSLGTSRETQY
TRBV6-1 ASSEGLHFGTYQPQH
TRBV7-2 ASSLAQTQY
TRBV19 ASSQYNYGYT
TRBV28 ASSPGGAGGEAF
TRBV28 ASSSPQGYT
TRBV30 AWRGETQY
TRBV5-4 ASSLAGGSSAF
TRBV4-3 ASSQSSVGGYEQY
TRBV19 ASSIAAGGGMNTEAF
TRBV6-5 ASSYSSAYSYEQY
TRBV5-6 ASSLVSSGGDTQY
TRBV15 ATSRPGLGHEQY
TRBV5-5 ASSLGGGVNEKLF
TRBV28 ASRDRILR